This TCR beta chain was found in a study of blood T cells in healthy people across ages. V lost 3 bases and J 6 bases, leaving 15 bases between the germline ends. CDR1 and CDR2 (germline): SGHRS, YFSETQ. The CDR3 is 14 amino acids. Together with a sample-barcoded 5' primer, a J-beta primer mix was included in a second PCR lasting about 7 to 12 cycles. TCRdb analysed the 5' RACE reads with MiXCR anew, one entry per CDR3 protein. Seen here are fewer than 2 million distinct CDR3 sequences, about two fifths observed once, and the top ten hold 20% to 25%. The source is a human donor in good health. The chain employs TRBV5-1 and TRBJ1-2; D uncertain. Sequenced material: blood. The CDR3 nucleotides are TGCGCCAGCAGCTCCACCCCGGGTACCAATGGCTACACCTTC. Translation: CASSSTPGTNGYTF.